This is a list of T cell receptor beta chains from one sample in a study of regulatory T cells in long-lasting Graves disease. MiXCR was run by TCRdb on the multiplex PCR reads, yielding one entry per CDR3 protein. The sample holds hundreds of thousands of distinct CDR3 sequences, around a fifth seen once. The sample consisted of peripheral blood mononuclear cells (PBMCs), taken when the disease was refractory, from a patient treated with antithyroid drugs. The receptors originated from a female donor with Graves disease. The CDR3 runs from the conserved cysteine through the conserved F or W. Each record gives: J gene, D gene, V gene, clone size, CDR3 protein, CDR3 DNA. D genes are given only for firm matches. Clone sizes are given selectively: once, few, many, or a class where the clone is expanded.

TRBJ1-4,TRBD1,TRBV28,-,CASSKPGGVGEKLFF,TGTGCCAGCAGTAAGCCAGGGGGGGTAGGCGAAAAACTGTTTTTT
TRBJ1-2,TRBD1,TRBV27,few,CASRRQGPGYGYTF,TGTGCCAGCAGGAGACAGGGGCCTGGGTATGGCTACACCTTC
TRBJ1-1,-,TRBV28,many,CASTYIGMNTEAFF,TGTGCCAGCACCTACATAGGAATGAACACTGAAGCTTTCTTT
TRBJ2-5,TRBD1,TRBV28,many,CASSGTGYTETQYF,TGTGCCAGCAGCGGGACAGGGTATACAGAGACCCAGTACTTC
TRBJ2-5,TRBD2,TRBV14,many,CASSGPGGETQYF,TGTGCCAGCAGCGGACCGGGGGGAGAGACCCAGTACTTC
TRBJ2-5,-,TRBV19,few,CASSSETGHLQETQYF,TGTGCCAGTAGTAGCGAGACGGGACACTTACAAGAGACCCAGTACTTC
TRBJ1-2,-,TRBV12-3/TRBV12-4,-,CASSTQGMDGYTF,TGTGCCAGCAGTACACAGGGAATGGATGGCTACACCTTC
TRBJ2-5,TRBD2,TRBV20-1,-,CSAQGLAGLGLETQYF,TGCAGTGCCCAAGGGCTAGCGGGCCTTGGGCTAGAGACCCAGTACTTC
TRBJ1-1,TRBD1,TRBV5-1,-,CASSIRQGADTEAFF,TGCGCCAGCAGCATAAGACAGGGGGCGGACACTGAAGCTTTCTTT
TRBJ2-5,-,TRBV5-1,-,CASSLFGLETQYF,TGCGCCAGCAGCTTGTTCGGGCTGGAGACCCAGTACTTC
TRBJ2-7,TRBD2,TRBV20-1,-,CSAISGREYEQYF,TGCAGTGCCATTAGCGGGAGGGAGTACGAGCAGTACTTC
TRBJ1-5,TRBD1,TRBV28,-,CASSPDRGHSQPQHF,TGTGCCAGCAGTCCGGACAGGGGGCATAGTCAGCCCCAGCATTTT
TRBJ2-6,-,TRBV3-1,many,CASRDSSGANVLTF,TGTGCCAGCAGGGACAGTTCTGGGGCCAACGTCCTGACTTTC
TRBJ1-2,-,TRBV12-3/TRBV12-4,many,CASSLGGIGDYTF,TGTGCCAGCAGTTTAGGGGGGATCGGGGACTACACCTTC
TRBJ1-1,-,TRBV20-1,-,CSARENLGRWNTEAFFGQLAFF,-